These 17 T cell receptor beta chains share one sample of origin, sequenced in a study of shared clonotypes between healthy human individuals. TCRdb's table, derived via immunoSEQ multiplex PCR, lists solely in-frame clones and lacks some. This table holds roughly 2 million clones, roughly 95% found once. Sequencing was carried out using naive CD4+ T cells sorted from blood. Subset denoted: CD45RA+ positively selected. These receptors originate from a man aged 18 to 29 in good health.

This clone was seen once. The chain's CDR3 is CASSPISTGEQYF. CDR3 bases: TGTGCCAGCTCACCAATCAGTACGGGCGAGCAGTACTTC. This chain connects TRBV18 to TRBJ2-7; no reliable D call. The CDR3 has 13 amino acids. The germline V gene encodes CDR1 KGHSH and CDR2 LQKENI. Between the trimmed V and J ends, which lost 2 bases and 6 bases, there was a span of 11 bases.

With respect to this clone: Within the sample, other DNA sequences also encode this same CDR3. The chain has TRBV18 and TRBJ1-5, with D perhaps matching TRBD1 (6 bases). CDR1 and CDR2 (germline): KGHSH, LQKENI. The CDR3 has 14 amino acids. Trimming removed 6 bases at V and 2 bases at J, with 11 bases between. The CDR3 sequence: CASSSQGGNQPQHF. The CDR3 nucleotides are TGTGCCAGCTCCTCACAGGGTGGCAATCAGCCCCAGCATTTT.

V gene TRBV6-5 combines with J gene TRBJ1-1; 9 bases line up with TRBD1. CDR1 is MNHEY and CDR2 is SVGAGI in the germline V gene. V dropped 0 bases and J dropped 2; count of bases not matched to a gene: 4. The CDR3 runs 16 residues. CDR3: CASSYSEQGANTEAFF. The CDR3 DNA follows: TGTGCCAGCAGTTACTCGGAACAGGGGGCCAACACTGAAGCTTTCTTT.

The chain has TRBV5-1 and TRBJ2-3; 12 positions match TRBD2. The CDR3 totals 15 residues. From germline, CDR1 is SGHRS and CDR2 YFSETQ. V lost 5 bases to trimming and J lost 2 bases; unmatched junction nucleotides: 3. CDR3 in amino acids: CASRGLAGLTDTQYF. CDR3 bases: TGCGCCAGCAGAGGACTAGCGGGACTCACAGATACGCAGTATTTT.

The rearrangement uses TRBV7-9 and TRBJ1-1, with a weak D call TRBD1 (6 bases). Germline CDR1 reads SEHNR; CDR2 reads FQNEAQ (reference sequence). CDR3 length equals 14 residues. V lost 4 bases and J 7 bases, leaving 16 bases between the germline ends. The CDR3 bases are TGTGCCAGCAGCTACCAGGACAGCAAGAATGAAGCTTTCTTT. Translating it yields CASSYQDSKNEAFF.

The chain is built from TRBV27 and TRBJ1-5; maybe TRBD1 (6 bases). The CDR3 has 14 amino acids. Germline V CDR1 and CDR2: MNHEY, SMNVEV (reference sequence). V was shortened by 2 bases and J by 5 bases, with 10 bases between the two germline ends. In DNA form, the CDR3 reads TGTGCCAGCAGTTTAGAGGGGGGGTATCAGCCCCAGCATTTT. Protein: CASSLEGGYQPQHF.

V gene TRBV5-6 combines with J gene TRBJ1-5, with 7 bases identical to TRBD1. Trimming removed 1 base from V and 4 bases from J; junction bases left unmatched: 5. CDR1 SGHDT and CDR2 YYEEEE come from the germline V gene. The CDR3 runs 15 residues. CDR3: CASSLMAGGNQPQHF. The CDR3 nucleotides read TGTGCCAGCAGCTTGATGGCAGGGGGGAATCAGCCCCAGCATTTT.

A note on this clone: This CDR3 is also generated by other DNA sequences in the sample. The rearrangement links TRBV30 to TRBJ1-2; D not certain. The CDR3 sequence is 11 residues long. CDR1 GTSNPN and CDR2 SVGIG come from the germline V gene (reference sequence). V was cut by 1 base and J by 2 bases, with 2 bases left in between. CDR3 residues: CAWSENYGYTF. In DNA form, the CDR3 reads TGTGCCTGGAGTGAGAACTATGGCTACACCTTC.

The chain carries TRBV27 and TRBJ2-3, with 7 positions matching TRBD2. CDR3 length equals 15 residues. Unmatched junction bases numbered 6, after V lost 5 bases and J lost 1 base. The V gene's germline CDR1 is MNHEY and CDR2 SMNVEV (reference sequence). CDR3 loop: CASSREGRGTDTQYF. In DNA, the CDR3 is TGTGCCAGCAGTAGGGAGGGCCGGGGCACAGATACGCAGTATTTT.

V usage is TRBV7-9 and J usage is TRBJ1-2, with D unresolved. This CDR3 contains 15 residues. Germline-derived CDR1 and CDR2 are SEHNR and FQNEAQ (reference sequence). With 5 bases removed from V and 8 bases from J, the gap between germline ends came to 21 bases. The CDR3 region is CASSPDSGQPGGYTF. CDR3 in DNA: TGTGCCAGCAGCCCGGACTCGGGTCAACCGGGGGGCTACACCTTC.

This chain uses TRBV7-8 with TRBJ2-6; maybe TRBD2 (6 bases). Per germline, CDR1 SGHVS and CDR2 FQNEAQ. Trimming took 5 bases from V and 2 from J, leaving 13 bases between them. CDR3 length equals 16 residues. The CDR3 nucleotides are TGTGCCAGCAGCGCCCGCGGCGGGGCTGGGGCCAACGTCCTGACTTTC. Translation: CASSARGGAGANVLTF. Full variable domain (remainder filled in from reference TRBV7-8 and TRBJ2-6): GAGVSQSPRYKVAKRGQDVALRCDPISGHVSLFWYQQALGQGPEFLTYFQNEAQLDKSGLPSDRFFAERPEGSVSTLKIQRTQQEDSAVYLCASSARGGAGANVLTFGAGSRLTVL.

The sample holds one count of this clone. The chain employs TRBV7-8 and TRBJ2-7; D is ambiguous. The germline gives CDR1 SGHVS, CDR2 FQNEAQ. The CDR3 spans 12 residues. V shed 5 bases and J shed 3 bases, with 8 bases lying between them. The CDR3 is CASSHNYYEQYF. As DNA, the CDR3 is TGTGCCAGCAGCCACAACTACTACGAGCAGTACTTC.

V usage is TRBV28 and J usage is TRBJ2-5, with no clear D. The CDR3 has 12 amino acids. Germline V CDR1 and CDR2: MDHEN, SYDVKM. The germline V and J ends were trimmed by 1 base and 4 bases, with 4 bases remaining between them. The chain's CDR3 is CASSLLPETQYF. DNA for the CDR3: TGTGCCAGCAGTTTATTGCCAGAGACCCAGTACTTC.

This chain connects TRBV5-6 to TRBJ2-7; the match to TRBD1 covers 12 bases. V lost 2 bases and J lost 0; bases outside the gene matches: 3. The CDR3 totals 16 residues. Germline loops: CDR1 SGHDT, CDR2 YYEEEE. This CDR3 is CASSFGTGGSSYEQYF. The CDR3 bases are TGTGCCAGCAGCTTCGGGACAGGGGGCTCCTCCTACGAGCAGTACTTC.

The J gene is TRBJ2-1, the V gene TRBV9; perhaps TRBD2 as D (6 bases). This CDR3 contains 17 residues. Germline CDR1 SGDLS, CDR2 YYNGEE. The V end lost 0 bases, the J end lost 2 bases, and 15 bases lay between the germline ends. The CDR3 DNA follows: TGTGCCAGCAGCGTAGCTTCCGCTAGCGTTGCCTACAATGAGCAGTTCTTC. It yields the protein CASSVASASVAYNEQFF.

V and J are TRBV18 and TRBJ2-1; D not resolved. Trimming stripped 4 bases from V and 10 bases from J, with 14 bases between. Looked up from germline, CDR1 is KGHSH and CDR2 is LQKENI. CDR3 length: 13 amino acids. The chain's CDR3 is CASSLDDLREQFF. The CDR3 coding sequence is TGTGCCAGCTCACTGGACGACCTGCGGGAGCAGTTCTTC.

The V call is TRBV5-1, the J call TRBJ1-1, with D possibly matching TRBD1 (5 bases). Germline V lookup: CDR1 SGHRS, CDR2 YFSETQ. Trimming shortened V by 1 base and J by 0 bases, and 16 bases separated the two germline ends. The CDR3 spans 17 residues. CDR3 nucleotides: TGCGCCAGCAGCTTGAGAGGCAGGGAGAATTTGAACACTGAAGCTTTCTTT. As protein: CASSLRGRENLNTEAFF. The full variable domain, in which reference TRBV5-1 and TRBJ1-1 provide the parts outside the CDR3, is KAGVTQTPRYLIKTRGQQVTLSCSPISGHRSVSWYQQTPGQGLQFLFEYFSETQRNKGNFPGRFSGRQFSNSRSEMNVSTLELGDSALYLCASSLRGRENLNTEAFFGQGTRLTVV.